This section outlines one TCR beta chain sequence together with its context. Its antigen is undetermined. This specimen comes from a study of vaccination effects on CD4 cells after COVID-19. On the study more broadly: Post-vaccine sampling occurred a median 72 days after the second dose.

The ends were cut back, 0 bases at V and 1 base at J, with 9 bases in the middle. The length of the CDR3 is 15 residues. Germline CDR1 reads MNHEY; CDR2 reads SMNVEV (reference sequence). Sequencing in the ViraFEST assay came after antigen-specific CD4+ T cells had been expanded with viral peptide pools, which were used to stimulate PBMC. Culture lasted about ten days before CD4+ T cell isolation. Participants received two doses of either the BNT162b2 or mRNA-1273 vaccine. Wells each received around 2.2 million PBMC, cultured with 10 IU/ml IL-2 and 10 ug/ml peptides. Produced via immunoSEQ multiplex PCR; TCRdb's table is partial and in-frame only. The data contain 80,000 to 95,000 clones, more than 60% of them singletons.

The receptor comes from a human donor who received a COVID-19 vaccine. The chain joins TRBV27 to TRBJ1-1; no reliable D call. The material was CD4+ T cells from PBMCs cultured with HCoV-OC43 spike peptides, obtained after COVID-19 vaccination. Described subset: HCoV-OC43 spike overlapping peptide pool stimulation. The CDR3 here is CASSLSYKKNTEAFF. The DNA for the CDR3 is TGTGCCAGCAGTTTATCGTACAAAAAGAACACTGAAGCTTTCTTT.